This TCR beta chain was sequenced in a study of radiation and T cells in renal cell carcinoma. Findings of the study overall: From baseline, blood top tumor clonotypes peaked at 2 weeks post-radiation.

With regard to this clone: What it binds is unknown.

Looked up from germline, CDR1 is SQVTM and CDR2 is ANQGSEA. V lost 2 bases to trimming and J lost 9 bases; unmatched junction nucleotides: 7. CDR3 size: 13 residues. Clones were read by immunoSEQ multiplex PCR, and TCRdb kept only the in-frame ones, dropping some. The table includes approximately 86,000 clones, roughly 80% detected once. Time point denoted: blood 4 weeks post-SBRT, at nephrectomy. Described treatment: 15 Gy SBRT to primary tumor, nephrectomy 4 weeks later. The rearrangement joins TRBV29-1 to TRBJ2-1; TRBD1 aligns across 7 bases. This clonotype was obtained from a man over 45 with renal cell carcinoma. The sample was blood, taken from a patient whose treatment included radiotherapy and nephrectomy. The CDR3 nucleotides read TGCAGCGTTGAAATGGGACAGTGGGGTGAGCAGTTCTTC. It specifies CSVEMGQWGEQFF.